This T cell receptor (beta chain) was recovered during a study of blood T cell repertoires in COVID-19. About the study: Both acute and convalescent COVID-19 samples were obtained from the United States, Italy and Spain. Nucleic acid was either cDNA or gDNA, and it came from T cells, B-cell-depleted T cells, or PBMCs.

The CDR3 spans 13 residues. Looked up from germline, CDR1 is MNHNY and CDR2 is SVGAGI (reference sequence). Trimming took 7 bases from V and 1 from J, leaving 10 bases between them. In the authors' methods: It was from reference gene primer amplification that nucleated cell counts were estimated. Profiling relied on immunoSEQ multiplex PCR, and the TCRdb table lists in-frame clones only, not all of them. From that table come the V and J calls and clone size; the DNA was used to work out D and trimming. The sample consists of 45,000 to 65,000 clones, approximately 91% of them appearing once. V and J are TRBV6-6 and TRBJ1-1; D remains unclear. This sequence was found in a human donor in a cohort sampled during active COVID-19. The sample consisted of peripheral blood. CDR3 residues: CASTLGWNTEAFF. The DNA of the CDR3 is TGTGCCAGCACACTAGGGTGGAACACTGAAGCTTTCTTT.